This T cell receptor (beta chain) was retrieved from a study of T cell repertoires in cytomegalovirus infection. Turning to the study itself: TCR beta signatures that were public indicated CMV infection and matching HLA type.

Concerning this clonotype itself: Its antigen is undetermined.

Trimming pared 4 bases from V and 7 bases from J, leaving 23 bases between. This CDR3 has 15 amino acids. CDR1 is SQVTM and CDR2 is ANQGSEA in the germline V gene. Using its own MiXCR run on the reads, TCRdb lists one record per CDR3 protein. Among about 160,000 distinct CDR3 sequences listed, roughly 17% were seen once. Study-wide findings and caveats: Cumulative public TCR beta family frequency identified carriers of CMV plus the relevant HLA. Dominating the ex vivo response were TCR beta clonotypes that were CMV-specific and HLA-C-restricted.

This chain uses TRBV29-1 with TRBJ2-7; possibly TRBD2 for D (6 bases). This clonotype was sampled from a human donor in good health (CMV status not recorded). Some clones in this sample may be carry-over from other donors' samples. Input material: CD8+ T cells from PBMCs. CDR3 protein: CSVVLVGEDDSEQYF. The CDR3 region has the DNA TGCAGCGTTGTTCTGGTCGGGGAGGACGATTCGGAGCAGTACTTC.